This T cell receptor (beta chain) came from a study of T cell responses to AZD1222 COVID-19 vaccine (dated by TCRdb to 2020 to 2022). Background for the entire study: Because spike-specific TCR depth and breadth did not differ between the two schedules, AZD1222 recipients who got a second dose at roughly 4 weeks were pooled with those who got a second dose at roughly 12 weeks. TCR sequencing was performed for more than 230 trial participants, of whom around 200 were given two doses of AZD1222 and approximately 25 were given two doses of MenACWY control vaccine. Enrollment into the trials was organized by age into subgroups of 18-55, 56-69 and 70-plus years, and those subgroups contained roughly 150, 30 and 60 TCR-sequenced participants, respectively.

The paper's findings and limits, for the study overall: No day 14 peak-response samples were available, so repertoires were characterized only after the peak T cell response. Participants were mostly white British, with more females than males. The authors suggested clonal diversity may have been underestimated. Only five or six AZD1222 recipients were SARS-CoV-2 seropositive at baseline, limiting conclusions about previously exposed vaccinees. Reportedly, almost half of the unique spike-specific TCRs recognized epitopes lying outside the regions that are mutated in the B.1.351 and B.1.1.7 variants. The 56-69-year group was small, and its depth increase did not reach significance, likely because of low power. The vaccine-associated CD4 TCRs covered the entire spike protein, and the dominant responses fell in regions 160-218 and 743-854. After two AZD1222 doses, both the breadth and the depth of spike-specific TCRs were significantly higher than at day 0 and than in MenACWY recipients.

A word on this clone: What antigen it recognizes has not been identified. A read error may produce the germline difference seen at one junction end.

In light of the paper, this sample's time point label describes: baseline before first vaccination. Samples from vaccinated people were obtained from the UK trials COV001 and COV002, which included a single-blind randomized controlled phase 2/3 trial of AZD1222 (ChAdOx1 nCoV-19) in healthy adults. For TCRbeta chain sequencing, PBMC samples from trial participants were taken at day 0 and at day 28 after the second dose. In the germline V gene (reference sequence), CDR1 corresponds to DFQATT and CDR2 to SNEGSKA. There are 11 amino acids in the CDR3, from cysteine to phenylalanine inclusive. The DNA shown is the 33-base CDR3, in frame from base 1. The CDR3 regions of human TCRbeta chains were analyzed by immunosequencing. Per the authors' processing: Repertoire TCRs were checked for matches against a reference library of SARS-CoV-2-specific TCRs that had been generated using the MIRA antigen-specificity platform. Breadth was defined as the fraction of unique TCRs that were SARS-CoV-2-associated. Depth was defined as the fraction of total T cells that were SARS-CoV-2-associated. Using the MIRA data, every spike-specific TCR was mapped to the spike region that the TCR reacted to and assigned to either a CD4 or a CD8 class. Log10-transformed breadth and depth values were compared by one-way ANOVA with Sidak's multiple comparisons tests. In its TCRdb copy, this immuneACCESS table keeps in-frame sequences only and misses some clones. Where compared with another copy, unresolved V genes explain less than half of these, and the others have no known cause. That table furnishes V, J and clone size, whereas the DNA furnished D and trimming. This sample is represented by some 130,000 clones; around 84% of them were singletons. The top ten hold approximately 20% of the sample.

The sequence is built from TRBV20-1 and TRBJ1-6; TRBD1 aligns with 10 central bases. This receptor was taken from an adult in good health. Sequencing used peripheral blood, obtained on day 0 of AZD1222 vaccination. At the DNA level, the sequence is TGCAGTGCTGTTCGGGACAGGGGCTCTTACTTT. Protein translation: CSAVRDRGSYF.